This TCR beta chain was found in a study of cytomegalovirus exposure and HLA in healthy donors. Regarding the study as a whole: CMV antigen specificity of a few CMV-associated chains was confirmed in vitro. The study put 150 or so TCR beta chains on its list as cytomegalovirus-associated. A missense variant in DCLRE1C was later tied to TCR beta V- and J-gene trimming.

PCR involved 60 Vbeta and 13 Jbeta primers. Sequencing used immunoSEQ multiplex PCR; TCRdb keeps in-frame clones, though not all of them. The table has about 120,000 clones, 6.5% to 9.5% seen once. This clone has more than one count but fewer than ten. Its antigen is still unknown. The CDR3 spans 14 residues. Germline V CDR1 and CDR2: LNHNV, YYDKDF (reference sequence). Trimming took off 0 bases at V and 8 bases at J, with 10 bases between the two ends. The sequenced sample consisted of PBMCs. The origin of this receptor is a woman aged 40 to 55 in good health and CMV-seropositive. The chain has TRBV15 and TRBJ1-4; no firm D call. CDR3 nucleotides: TGTGCCACCAGCAGAGATTTATACCTAGAAAAACTGTTTTTT. Protein: CATSRDLYLEKLFF. Supplemented by reference TRBV15 and TRBJ1-4, the full variable domain reads DAMVIQNPRYQVTQFGKPVTLSCSQTLNHNVMYWYQQKSSQAPKLLFHYYDKDFNNEADTPDNFQSRRPNTSFCFLDIRSPGLGDTAMYLCATSRDLYLEKLFFGSGTQLSVL.